This T cell receptor (beta chain) was documented in a study of graft-versus-host responses after intestinal transplantation. Study details: Every recipient underwent anti-thymocyte globulin induction, then tacrolimus and steroids for 2 to 3 years.

Only in-frame clones appear in the TCRdb table, and some are missing; sequencing was by immunoSEQ multiplex PCR. Altogether around 5,200 clones are present, about 72% being singletons, with the ten largest covering about 12%. Findings and caveats of the study: Among recipient marrow samples, GvH clones were found; some appeared first in ileum or blood.

Intraepithelial and lamina propria lymphocytes were released after the graft tissue was processed. A word on this clone: Antigen unknown. The sample contains more than one DNA sequence encoding this CDR3.

Germline V gives CDR1 MNHNS, CDR2 SASEGT. V shed 2 bases and J 2 bases; nucleotides not matched to a gene: 0. The CDR3 spans 15 residues. The TCR sequence derives from a human patient who received an intestinal transplant, so some T cells may come from the graft donor. The gene calls are TRBV6-1 and TRBJ2-5; 12 positions match TRBD2. The starting material was ileum tissue, obtained around 250 days after intestinal transplant. As DNA, the CDR3 is TGTGCCAGCAGTGAACTAGCGGGGGGGCAAGAGACCCAGTACTTC. It yields the protein CASSELAGGQETQYF.